Listed below are T cell receptor beta chains from one sample, sequenced in a study of blood T cell repertoires in COVID-19. Sequenced by immunoSEQ multiplex PCR; TCRdb stores in-frame clones only, minus some. The data show roughly 120,000 clones, about 85% seen once. The sample comprised peripheral blood. These TCRs come from a man aged 35 to 55 with acute or convalescent COVID-19. CDR3s include the opening cysteine and the closing phenylalanine or tryptophan. A D gene is named only where the DNA matches it firmly. Size values are once, few and many counts, or a class for expanded clones, and some rows have none.

>TRBV4-1|TRBJ2-1|.|TRBD1
TGCGCCAGCAGCGGCGGACAGGGTAGCTACAATGAGCAGTTCTTC
CASSGGQGSYNEQFF
>TRBV27|TRBJ2-1|.|TRBD1
TGTGCCAGCAGGAAACAACAGGGGGTTGAGCAGTTCTTC
CASRKQQGVEQFF
>TRBV5-6|TRBJ2-3|.|.
TGTGCCAGCAGTTGGGACTCGAGCACAGATACGCAGTATTTT
CASSWDSSTDTQYF
>TRBV5-1|TRBJ1-3|.|.
TGCGCCAGCAGCTCAACATCAGCGAGCTCTGGAAACACCATATATTTT
CASSSTSASSGNTIYF
>TRBV3-1/TRBV3-2|TRBJ2-7|many|.
TGTGCCAGCAGCCAAGTTCGTTTTATGCTACGCTCCTCCTACGAGCAGTACTTC
CASSQVRFMLRSSYEQYF
>TRBV5-6|TRBJ1-5|.|.
TGTGCCAGCAGCTTGGGTATAAATCAGCCCCAGCATTTT
CASSLGINQPQHF
>TRBV27|TRBJ2-1|.|.
TGTGCCAGCAGTTCACCTCGTTCTGGCCGGAGAGGGGGCTCCTACAATGAGCAGTTCTTC
CASSSPRSGRRGGSYNEQFF
>TRBV29-1|TRBJ2-2|once|TRBD2
TGCAGCGTTATAAGCGGGGGCACCGGGGAGCTGTTTTTT
CSVISGGTGELFF
>TRBV11-2|TRBJ2-7|once|TRBD2
TGTGCCAGCAGCCGACTAGCGGCCCACGAGCAGTACTTC
CASSRLAAHEQYF
>TRBV3-1/TRBV3-2|TRBJ2-3|.|TRBD2
TGTGCCAGCAGCCAAGACGGAACTAGCGCCTTCACAGATACGCAGTATTTT
CASSQDGTSAFTDTQYF
>TRBV7-2|TRBJ2-3|.|TRBD2
TGTGCCAGCAGCCTCCGGGCAACGGGACTAGCGCAAGATACGCAGTATTTT
CASSLRATGLAQDTQYF
>TRBV3-1/TRBV3-2|TRBJ2-3|.|.
TGTGCCAGCAGCCTCGCGGGGGCCGGGGTTTTAGAGTATTTT
CASSLAGAGVLEYF
>TRBV7-8|TRBJ2-6|.|.
TGTGCCAGCAGCCGCCCTACTGGGGCCAACGTCCTGACTTTC
CASSRPTGANVLTF
>TRBV5-1|TRBJ2-1|.|TRBD2
TGCGCCAGCAGCTTGGGACTAGCGGGGGACAATGAGCAGTTCTTC
CASSLGLAGDNEQFF
>TRBV12-3/TRBV12-4|TRBJ1-5|.|.
TGTGCCAGCAGCTCCGGGGGTAATCAGCCCCAGCATTTT
CASSSGGNQPQHF
>TRBV2|TRBJ1-5|few|.
TGTGCAGGAGGAGCAGTCAATCAGCCCCAGCATTTT
CAGGAVNQPQHF
>TRBV5-1|TRBJ2-1|.|TRBD2
TGCGCCAGCAGCTTAGCGGGGGACTACAATGAGCAGTTCTTC
CASSLAGDYNEQFF
>TRBV30|TRBJ2-1|.|TRBD2
TGTGCCTGGAGTGAGGTAGCGGGCGGTTACAATGAGCAGTTCTTC
CAWSEVAGGYNEQFF
>TRBV4-1|TRBJ1-1|.|.
TGCGCCAGCAGCCACTCACAGGGATACACTGAAGCTTTCTTT
CASSHSQGYTEAFF
>TRBV10-3|TRBJ1-5|.|.
TGTGCCATCAGTGAGTCGGGGGCGAGCAATCAGCCCCAGCATTTT
CAISESGASNQPQHF
>TRBV7-2|TRBJ1-5|.|TRBD1
TGTGCCAGCAGCTCTCGGACAGGACATTATCAGCCCCAGCATTTT
CASSSRTGHYQPQHF
>TRBV4-2|TRBJ1-5|.|TRBD1
TGTGCCAGCAGCCCCGAAACCGGGACAGTCAATCAGCCCCAGCATTTT
CASSPETGTVNQPQHF
>TRBV5-1|TRBJ2-3|.|.
TGCGCCAGCGGGCCGAGGGGACTCCTCACAGATACGCAGTATTTT
CASGPRGLLTDTQYF
>TRBV6-5|TRBJ1-1|few|.
TGTGCCAGCAGTTACTCGCGGGTTGGCACTGAAGCTTTCTTT
CASSYSRVGTEAFF
>TRBV27|TRBJ1-6|few|.
TGTGCCAGCAGTTTCAGTCGTACTTCACCCCTCCACTTT
CASSFSRTSPLHF
>TRBV9|TRBJ1-6|.|TRBD1
TGTGCCAGCAGCGAGGGACAGGGGTGGTCACCCCTCCACTTT
CASSEGQGWSPLHF